This paragraph covers one T cell receptor (beta chain) sequence. Its antigen is unidentified. The sample originates from a study of OX40 agonist ivuxolimab in advanced cancers. Across the whole study: Ivuxolimab, an antibody that agonizes OX40 (CD134), was administered to the patients. Study results and caveats: Blood T cells, both CD4+ and CD8+, expanded clonally by week 6 at 0.1 to 3.0 mg/kg.

Blood was sampled at baseline, cycle 4 day 1, and cycle 7 day 1. Profiling relied on immunoSEQ multiplex PCR, and the TCRdb table lists in-frame clones only, not all of them. The sample has about 68,000 clones, roughly 80% seen once. The sample here was CD4+ or CD8+ T cells sorted from blood, taken in a trial of the OX40 agonist ivuxolimab. This TCR derives from an adult with an advanced solid tumor such as melanoma, head and neck, liver or kidney cancer.

The CDR3 loop is CASSRGRQYQETQYF. CDR3 in DNA: TGTGCCAGCTCACGGGGGCGCCAGTACCAAGAGACCCAGTACTTC. The chain carries TRBV18 and TRBJ2-5; D might be TRBD1 (6 bases). This CDR3 spans 15 amino acids. The V end lost 4 bases, the J end lost 0 bases, and 12 bases lay between the germline ends. Germline CDR1 reads KGHSH; CDR2 reads LQKENI. Full variable domain (remainder filled in from reference TRBV18 and TRBJ2-5): NAGVMQNPRHLVRRRGQEARLRCSPMKGHSHVYWYRQLPEEGLKFMVYLQKENIIDESGMPKERFSAEFPKEGPSILRIQQVVRGDSAAYFCASSRGRQYQETQYFGPGTRLLVL.